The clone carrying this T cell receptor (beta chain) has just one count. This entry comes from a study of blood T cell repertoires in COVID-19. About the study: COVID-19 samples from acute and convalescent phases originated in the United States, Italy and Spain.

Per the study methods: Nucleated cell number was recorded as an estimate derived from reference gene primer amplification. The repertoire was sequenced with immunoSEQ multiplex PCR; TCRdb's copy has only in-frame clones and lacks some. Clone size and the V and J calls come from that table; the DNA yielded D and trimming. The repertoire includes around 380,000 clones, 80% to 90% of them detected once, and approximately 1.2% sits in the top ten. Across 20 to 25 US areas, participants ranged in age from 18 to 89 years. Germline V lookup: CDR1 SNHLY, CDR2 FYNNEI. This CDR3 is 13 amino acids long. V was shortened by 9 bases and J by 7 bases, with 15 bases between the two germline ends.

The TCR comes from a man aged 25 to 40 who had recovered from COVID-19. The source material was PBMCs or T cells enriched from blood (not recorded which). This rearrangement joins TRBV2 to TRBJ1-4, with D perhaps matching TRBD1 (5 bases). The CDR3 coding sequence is TGTGCCAGTAATCAGGGAGGTAGTGAAAAACTGTTTTTT. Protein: CASNQGGSEKLFF.